The clone carrying this T cell receptor beta chain was picked up a small number of times. An assay was performed, and its level was deep. Genomic DNA from each subset was divided evenly over several immunoSEQ plates. The table came from immunoSEQ multiplex PCR; TCRdb's copy has only in-frame clones and leaves some out. This sample has around 2.1 million clones, with 93% found just once. The data belong to a study of shared clonotypes between healthy human individuals. The wider study: Per donor, three plates held CD4 naive cells, three held CD4 memory, two held CD8 naive and one held CD8 memory.

Looked up from germline, CDR1 is LNHDA and CDR2 is SQIVND (reference sequence). Between the trimmed V and J ends, which lost 7 bases and 4 bases, there was a span of 10 bases. There are 12 residues in the CDR3. The naive CD8 subset, CD45RO-negative cells positively selected for CCR7, excluded terminally differentiated effector memory CD45RA+ cells. The sequencing sample was made of naive CD8+ T cells from PBMCs. The TCR sequence derives from a man between 18 and 35 years old in good health. Some clones in this sample may be carry-over from other donors' samples. J is TRBJ1-1 and V is TRBV19; maybe TRBD1 (5 bases). Here the CDR3 DNA reads TGTGCCAGTAATTCAGGGCTCACTGAAGCTTTCTTT. Translating gives CASNSGLTEAFF.